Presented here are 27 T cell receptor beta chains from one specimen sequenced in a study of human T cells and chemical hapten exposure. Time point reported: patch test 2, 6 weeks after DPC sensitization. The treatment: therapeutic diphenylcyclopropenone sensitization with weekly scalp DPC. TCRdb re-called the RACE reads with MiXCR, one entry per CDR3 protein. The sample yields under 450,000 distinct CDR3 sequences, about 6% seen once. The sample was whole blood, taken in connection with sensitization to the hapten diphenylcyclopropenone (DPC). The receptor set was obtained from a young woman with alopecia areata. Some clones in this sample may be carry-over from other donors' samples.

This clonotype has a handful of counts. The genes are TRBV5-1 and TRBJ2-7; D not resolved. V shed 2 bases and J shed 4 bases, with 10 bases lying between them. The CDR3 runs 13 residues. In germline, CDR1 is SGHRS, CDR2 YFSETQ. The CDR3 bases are TGCGCCAGCAGCTTCCCTGACGGATACGAGCAGTACTTC. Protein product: CASSFPDGYEQYF.

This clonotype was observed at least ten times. The CDR3 region has the DNA TGTGCCAGCAGCCTCAGGAAGGGGCCCCAGCATTTT. It encodes CASSLRKGPQHF. The chain joins TRBV12-3 or TRBV12-4 to TRBJ1-5; D call uncertain. Trimming pared 6 bases from V and 9 bases from J, leaving 12 bases between. The CDR3 loop spans 12 amino acids.

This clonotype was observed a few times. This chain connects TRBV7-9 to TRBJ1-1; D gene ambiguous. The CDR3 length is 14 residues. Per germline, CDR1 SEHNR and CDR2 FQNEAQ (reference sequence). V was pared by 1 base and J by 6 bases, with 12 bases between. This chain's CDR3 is CASSLVLPAAEAFF. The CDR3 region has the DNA TGTGCCAGCAGCTTAGTCTTGCCGGCAGCTGAAGCTTTCTTT.

CDR3 loop: CASSQDPPQAGSYNEQFF. As DNA, the CDR3 is TGCGCCAGCAGCCAAGATCCCCCCCAAGCGGGGAGCTACAATGAGCAGTTCTTC. This chain links TRBV4-3 with TRBJ2-1; 7 bases map to TRBD2. Germline trimming cut 0 bases from V and 3 bases from J; bases unmatched to any gene: 11. Germline V gene data show CDR1 as LGHNA and CDR2 as YSLEER. The CDR3 runs 18 residues.

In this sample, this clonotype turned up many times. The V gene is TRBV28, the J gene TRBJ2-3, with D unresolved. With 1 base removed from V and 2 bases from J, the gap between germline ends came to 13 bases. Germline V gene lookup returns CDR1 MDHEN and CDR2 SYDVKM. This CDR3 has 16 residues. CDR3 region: CASSLSTKGSTDTQYF. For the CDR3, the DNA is TGTGCCAGCAGTTTATCCACAAAGGGCTCCACAGATACGCAGTATTTT.

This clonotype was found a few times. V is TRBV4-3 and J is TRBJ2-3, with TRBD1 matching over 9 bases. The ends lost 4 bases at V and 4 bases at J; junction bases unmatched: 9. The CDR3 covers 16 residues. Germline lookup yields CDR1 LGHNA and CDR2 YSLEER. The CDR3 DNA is TGCGCCAGCAGCCGCAGTTCGGACAGGGGATCAGATACGCAGTATTTT. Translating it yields CASSRSSDRGSDTQYF.

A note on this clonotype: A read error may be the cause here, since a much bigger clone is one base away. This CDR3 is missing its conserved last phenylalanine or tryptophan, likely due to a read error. The chain's CDR3 is CASSEAGTFLEKLFS. CDR3 sequence (DNA): TGTGCCAGCAGTGAGGCCGGGACATTCCTCGAAAAACTGTTTTCT. The rearrangement joins TRBV12-3 or TRBV12-4 to TRBJ1-4; D is perhaps TRBD1 (6 bases). V dropped 5 bases and J dropped 8 bases, with 18 bases sitting between them. This CDR3 is 15 amino acids long.

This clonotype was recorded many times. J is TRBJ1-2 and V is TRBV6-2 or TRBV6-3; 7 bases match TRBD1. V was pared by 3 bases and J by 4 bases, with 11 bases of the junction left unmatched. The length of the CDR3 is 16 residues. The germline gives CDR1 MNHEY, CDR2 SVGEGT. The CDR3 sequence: CASSYTWDSVRYGYTF. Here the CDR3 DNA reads TGTGCCAGCAGTTATACGTGGGACAGCGTCCGCTATGGCTACACCTTC.

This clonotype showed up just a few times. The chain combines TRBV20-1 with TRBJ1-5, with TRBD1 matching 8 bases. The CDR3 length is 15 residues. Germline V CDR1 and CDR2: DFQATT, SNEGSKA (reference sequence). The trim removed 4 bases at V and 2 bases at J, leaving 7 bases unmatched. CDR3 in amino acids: CSAIDPGQGNQPQHF. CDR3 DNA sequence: TGCAGTGCTATAGACCCGGGACAGGGCAATCAGCCCCAGCATTTT.

CDR3 residues: CASSPTSVQGRTEAFF. The CDR3 DNA reads TGTGCCAGCAGCCCGACCTCAGTACAGGGCAGAACTGAAGCTTTCTTT. The chain recombines TRBV5-5 with TRBJ1-1, with a weak D call TRBD1 (6 bases). The V gene's germline CDR1 is SGHKS and CDR2 YYEKEE (reference sequence). The V end was cut by 4 bases, the J end by 5 bases, with 21 bases between. This CDR3 spans 16 amino acids.

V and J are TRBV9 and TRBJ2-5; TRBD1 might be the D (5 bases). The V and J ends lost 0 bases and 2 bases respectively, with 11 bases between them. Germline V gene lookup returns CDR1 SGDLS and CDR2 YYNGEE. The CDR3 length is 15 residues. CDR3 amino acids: CASSVGRWTQETQYF. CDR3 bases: TGTGCCAGCAGCGTAGGACGTTGGACACAAGAGACCCAGTACTTC.

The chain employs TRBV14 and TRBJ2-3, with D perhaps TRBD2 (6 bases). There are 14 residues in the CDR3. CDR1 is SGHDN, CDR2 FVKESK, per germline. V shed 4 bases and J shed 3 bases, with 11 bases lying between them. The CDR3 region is CASSLRLATDTQYF. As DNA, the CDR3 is TGTGCCAGCAGCCTGCGTCTAGCGACAGATACGCAGTATTTT.

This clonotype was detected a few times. In DNA, the CDR3 is TGTGCCAGCACCTTAGGGGGCCGACAGGGGACCAATGAGCAGTTCTTC. Amino acid sequence: CASTLGGRQGTNEQFF. The chain combines TRBV5-4 with TRBJ2-1; 8 bases map to TRBD1. CDR1 SGHNT and CDR2 YYREEE come from the germline V gene (reference sequence). Trimming at V came to 6 bases and at J to 6 bases, leaving 14 bases not matched to a gene. The CDR3 has 16 amino acids.

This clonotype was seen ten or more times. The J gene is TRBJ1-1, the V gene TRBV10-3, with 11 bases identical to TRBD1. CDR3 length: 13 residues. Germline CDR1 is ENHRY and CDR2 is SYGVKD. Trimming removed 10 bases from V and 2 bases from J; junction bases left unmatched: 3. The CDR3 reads CATRTGGNTEAFF. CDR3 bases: TGTGCCACCCGGACAGGGGGCAACACTGAAGCTTTCTTT.

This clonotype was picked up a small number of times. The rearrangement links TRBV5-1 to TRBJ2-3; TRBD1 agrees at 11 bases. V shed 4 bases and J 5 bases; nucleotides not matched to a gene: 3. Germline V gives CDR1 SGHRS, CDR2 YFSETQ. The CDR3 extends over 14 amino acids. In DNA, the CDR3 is TGCGCCAGCAGCGAGGACAGGGGGCAAGATACGCAGTATTTT. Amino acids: CASSEDRGQDTQYF.

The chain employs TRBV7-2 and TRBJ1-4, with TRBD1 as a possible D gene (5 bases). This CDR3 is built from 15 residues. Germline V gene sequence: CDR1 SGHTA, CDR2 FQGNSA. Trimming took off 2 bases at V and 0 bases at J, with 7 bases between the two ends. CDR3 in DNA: TGTGCCAGCAGCTTAAGACAGCCAACTAATGAAAAACTGTTTTTT. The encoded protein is CASSLRQPTNEKLFF.

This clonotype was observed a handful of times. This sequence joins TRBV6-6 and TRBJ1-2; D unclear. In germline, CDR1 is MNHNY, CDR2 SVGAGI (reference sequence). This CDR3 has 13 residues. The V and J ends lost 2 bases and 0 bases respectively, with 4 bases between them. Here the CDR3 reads CASSYESNYGYTF. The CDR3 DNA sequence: TGTGCCAGCAGTTACGAGTCTAACTATGGCTACACCTTC.

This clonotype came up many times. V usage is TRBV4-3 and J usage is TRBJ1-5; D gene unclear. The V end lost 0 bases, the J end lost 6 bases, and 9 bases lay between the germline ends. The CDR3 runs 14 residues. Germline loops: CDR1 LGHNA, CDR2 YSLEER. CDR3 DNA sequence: TGCGCCAGCAGCCAAGATCTGGAATTTCAGCCCCAGCATTTT. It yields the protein CASSQDLEFQPQHF.

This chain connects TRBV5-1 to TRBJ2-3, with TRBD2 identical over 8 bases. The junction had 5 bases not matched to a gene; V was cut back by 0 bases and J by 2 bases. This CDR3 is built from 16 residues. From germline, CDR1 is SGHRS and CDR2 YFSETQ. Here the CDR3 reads CASSLENGGATDTQYF. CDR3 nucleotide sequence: TGCGCCAGCAGCTTGGAGAACGGGGGGGCCACAGATACGCAGTATTTT. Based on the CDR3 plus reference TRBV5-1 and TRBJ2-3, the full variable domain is KAGVTQTPRYLIKTRGQQVTLSCSPISGHRSVSWYQQTPGQGLQFLFEYFSETQRNKGNFPGRFSGRQFSNSRSEMNVSTLELGDSALYLCASSLENGGATDTQYFGPGTRLTVL.

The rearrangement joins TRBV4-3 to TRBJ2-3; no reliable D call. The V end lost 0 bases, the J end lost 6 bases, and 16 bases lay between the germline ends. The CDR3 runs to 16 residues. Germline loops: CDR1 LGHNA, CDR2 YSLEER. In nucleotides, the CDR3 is TGCGCCAGCAGCCAAGAAAGGGCTGCCTGGGCGGATACGCAGTATTTT. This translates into CASSQERAAWADTQYF.

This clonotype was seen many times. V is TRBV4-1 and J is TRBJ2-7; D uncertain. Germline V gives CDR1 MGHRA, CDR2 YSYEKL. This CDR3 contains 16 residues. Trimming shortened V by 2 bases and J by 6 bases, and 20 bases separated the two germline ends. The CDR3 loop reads CASSQSRVRGPSEQYF. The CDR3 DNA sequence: TGCGCCAGCAGCCAATCACGGGTCCGCGGTCCCTCCGAGCAGTACTTC.

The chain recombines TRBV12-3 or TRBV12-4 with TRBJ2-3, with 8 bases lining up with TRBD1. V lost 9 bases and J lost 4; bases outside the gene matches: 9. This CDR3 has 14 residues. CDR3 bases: TGTGCCAGTCGGACCGGACAGGGTCCAGATACGCAGTATTTT. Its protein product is CASRTGQGPDTQYF.

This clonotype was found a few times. The CDR3 is CASSLVRAWGYNEQFF. The CDR3 region has the DNA TGTGCCAGCAGCTTAGTAAGGGCCTGGGGATACAATGAGCAGTTCTTC. This chain joins TRBV7-2 and TRBJ2-1; D ambiguous. Germline CDR1 SGHTA, CDR2 FQGNSA. V gave up 1 base and J gave up 4 bases, with 14 bases separating them. The CDR3 has 16 residues.

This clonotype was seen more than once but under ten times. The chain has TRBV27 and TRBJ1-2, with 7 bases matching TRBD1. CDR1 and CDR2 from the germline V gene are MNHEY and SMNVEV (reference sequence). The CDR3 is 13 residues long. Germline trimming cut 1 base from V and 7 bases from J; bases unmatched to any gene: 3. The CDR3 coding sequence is TGTGCCAGCAGTTTATTAGGGGGCAGTGGCTACACCTTC. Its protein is CASSLLGGSGYTF.

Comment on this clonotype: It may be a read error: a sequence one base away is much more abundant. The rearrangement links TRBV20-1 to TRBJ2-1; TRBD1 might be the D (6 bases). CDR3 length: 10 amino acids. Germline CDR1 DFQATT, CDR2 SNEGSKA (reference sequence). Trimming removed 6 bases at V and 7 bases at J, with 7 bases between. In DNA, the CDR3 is TGCAGTGCCCAGGGGAATGAGCAGTTCTTC. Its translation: CSAQGNEQFF.

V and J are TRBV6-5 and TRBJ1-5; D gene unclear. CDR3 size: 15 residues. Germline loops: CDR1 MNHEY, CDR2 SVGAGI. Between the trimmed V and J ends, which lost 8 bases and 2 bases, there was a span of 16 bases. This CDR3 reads CASGEAARGNQPQHF. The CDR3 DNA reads TGTGCCAGCGGGGAAGCTGCAAGGGGCAATCAGCCCCAGCATTTT.

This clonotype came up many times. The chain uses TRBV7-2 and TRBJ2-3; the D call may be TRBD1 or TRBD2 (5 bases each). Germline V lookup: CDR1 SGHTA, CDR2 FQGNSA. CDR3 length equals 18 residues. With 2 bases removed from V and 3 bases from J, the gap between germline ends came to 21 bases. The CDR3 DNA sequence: TGTGCCAGCAGCTTAAACATGAGGGGTCCCTTTAATACAGATACGCAGTATTTT. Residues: CASSLNMRGPFNTDTQYF. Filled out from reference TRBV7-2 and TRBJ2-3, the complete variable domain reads GAGVSQSPSNKVTEKGKDVELRCDPISGHTALYWYRQSLGQGLEFLIYFQGNSAPDKSGLPSDRFSAERTGGSVSTLTIQRTQQEDSAVYLCASSLNMRGPFNTDTQYFGPGTRLTVL.